This TCR beta chain stems from a study of T-cell reconstitution after alpha-beta-depleted transplantation in children. Study findings and constraints: After transplant, at about two months, alpha-beta T cells were reportedly derived from several hundred expanded graft clones. T-cell numbers and diversity, one year after transplant, stemmed largely from T cells that were newly produced. It was surviving recipient T cells and thymic progenitors that gave some patients high TCRbeta diversity at day 60.

Library preparation (for TCRbeta) was performed with unique molecular identifiers. TCRdb independently ran MiXCR on the PCR reads; one entry per CDR3 protein. Of some 200,000 distinct CDR3 sequences in the sample, about a tenth were seen once. This clonotype was counted many times. Its antigen is unidentified. This sequence was found in a child under two years old with acute myeloid leukemia, due to receive a stem cell transplant. Source: PBMCs, taken before TCRalphabeta/CD19-depleted stem cell transplant.

DNA for the CDR3: TGTGCCAGCAGCCTGGGCTGGGGTCAGCCCCAGCATTTT. Protein sequence: CASSLGWGQPQHF. The chain combines TRBV11-1 with TRBJ1-5; D is unresolved. The CDR3 length is 13 residues. V was cut by 5 bases and J by 6 bases, with 11 bases left in between. CDR1 SGHAT and CDR2 FQDESV come from the germline V gene (reference sequence).